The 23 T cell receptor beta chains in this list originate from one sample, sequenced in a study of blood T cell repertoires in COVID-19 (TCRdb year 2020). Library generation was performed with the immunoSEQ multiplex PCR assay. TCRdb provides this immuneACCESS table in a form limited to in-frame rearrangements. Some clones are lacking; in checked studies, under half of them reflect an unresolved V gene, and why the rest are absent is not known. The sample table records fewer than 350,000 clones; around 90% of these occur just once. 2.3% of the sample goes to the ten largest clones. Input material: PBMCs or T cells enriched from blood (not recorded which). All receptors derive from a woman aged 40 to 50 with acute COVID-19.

Here the CDR3 reads CASSIGAGNEQFF. CDR3 coding DNA: TGTGCCAGTAGTATAGGGGCAGGCAATGAGCAGTTCTTC. The chain carries TRBV19 and TRBJ2-1; D uncertain. CDR1 and CDR2 from the germline V gene are LNHDA and SQIVND (reference sequence). Trimming shortened V by 1 base and J by 6 bases, and 7 bases separated the two germline ends. The CDR3 contains 13 residues. The complete variable domain, with remaining parts taken from reference TRBV19 and TRBJ2-1, reads DGGITQSPKYLFRKEGQNVTLSCEQNLNHDAMYWYRQDPGQGLRLIYYSQIVNDFQKGDIAEGYSVSREKKESFPLTVTSAQKNPTAFYLCASSIGAGNEQFFGPGTRLTVL.

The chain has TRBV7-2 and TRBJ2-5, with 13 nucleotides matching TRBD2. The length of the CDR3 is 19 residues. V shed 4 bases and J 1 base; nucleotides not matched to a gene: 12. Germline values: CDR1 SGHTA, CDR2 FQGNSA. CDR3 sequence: CASSYRVTSGGTVQETQYF. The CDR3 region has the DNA TGTGCCAGCAGCTACAGGGTGACTAGCGGGGGGACCGTCCAAGAGACCCAGTACTTC. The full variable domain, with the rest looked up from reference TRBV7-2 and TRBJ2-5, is GAGVSQSPSNKVTEKGKDVELRCDPISGHTALYWYRQSLGQGLEFLIYFQGNSAPDKSGLPSDRFSAERTGGSVSTLTIQRTQQEDSAVYLCASSYRVTSGGTVQETQYFGPGTRLLVL.

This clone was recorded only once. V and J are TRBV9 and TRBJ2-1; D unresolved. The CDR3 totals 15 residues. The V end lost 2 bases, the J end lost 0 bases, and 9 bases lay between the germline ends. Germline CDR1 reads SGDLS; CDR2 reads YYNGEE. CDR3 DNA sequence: TGTGCCAGCAGCGTTGGCACAGCCTCCTACAATGAGCAGTTCTTC. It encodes CASSVGTASYNEQFF.

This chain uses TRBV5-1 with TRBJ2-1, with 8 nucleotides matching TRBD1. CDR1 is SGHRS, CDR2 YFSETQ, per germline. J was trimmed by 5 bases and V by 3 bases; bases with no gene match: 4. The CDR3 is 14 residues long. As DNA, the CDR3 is TGCGCCAGCAGCTCCCAGGACAGGGACAATGAGCAGTTCTTC. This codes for CASSSQDRDNEQFF.

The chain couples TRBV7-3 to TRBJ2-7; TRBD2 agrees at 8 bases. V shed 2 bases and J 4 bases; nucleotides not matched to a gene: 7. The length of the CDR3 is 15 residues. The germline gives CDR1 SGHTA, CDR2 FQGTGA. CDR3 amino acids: CASSLAGGRGYEQYF. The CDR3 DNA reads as TGTGCCAGCAGCTTAGCGGGGGGCAGAGGGTACGAGCAGTACTTC.

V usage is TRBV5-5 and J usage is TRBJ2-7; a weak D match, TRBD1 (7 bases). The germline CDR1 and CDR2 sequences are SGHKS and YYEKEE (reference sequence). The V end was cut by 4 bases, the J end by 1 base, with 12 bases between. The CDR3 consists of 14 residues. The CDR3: CASSGGTASYEQYF. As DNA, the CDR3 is TGTGCCAGCAGCGGGGGGACAGCTTCCTACGAGCAGTACTTC.

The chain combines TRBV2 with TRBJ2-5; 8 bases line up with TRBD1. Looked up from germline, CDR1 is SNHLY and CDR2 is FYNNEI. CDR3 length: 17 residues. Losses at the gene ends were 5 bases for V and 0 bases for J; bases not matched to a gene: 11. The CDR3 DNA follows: TGTGCCAGCAGTACGCGCCGGGACAGGAGCTACCAAGAGACCCAGTACTTC. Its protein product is CASSTRRDRSYQETQYF.

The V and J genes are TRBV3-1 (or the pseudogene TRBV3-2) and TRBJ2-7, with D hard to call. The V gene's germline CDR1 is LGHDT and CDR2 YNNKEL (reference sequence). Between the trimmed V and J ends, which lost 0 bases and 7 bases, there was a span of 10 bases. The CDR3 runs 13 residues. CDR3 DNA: TGTGCCAGCAGCCAAGATCCCCTTAGAGAGCAGTACTTC. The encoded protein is CASSQDPLREQYF.

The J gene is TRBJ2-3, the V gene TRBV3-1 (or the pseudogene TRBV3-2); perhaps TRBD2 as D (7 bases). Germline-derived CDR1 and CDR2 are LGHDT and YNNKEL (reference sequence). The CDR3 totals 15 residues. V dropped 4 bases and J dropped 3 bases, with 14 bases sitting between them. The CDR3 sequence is CASSPGGRGTDTQYF. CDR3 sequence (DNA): TGTGCCAGCAGCCCCGGGGGGCGGGGGACAGATACGCAGTATTTT.

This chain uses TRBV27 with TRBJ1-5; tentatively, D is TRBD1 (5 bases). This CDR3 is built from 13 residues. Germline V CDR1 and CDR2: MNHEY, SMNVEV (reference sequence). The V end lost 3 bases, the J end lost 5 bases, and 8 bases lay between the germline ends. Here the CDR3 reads CASSFQGDQPQHF. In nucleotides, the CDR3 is TGTGCCAGCAGTTTCCAAGGGGATCAGCCCCAGCATTTT.

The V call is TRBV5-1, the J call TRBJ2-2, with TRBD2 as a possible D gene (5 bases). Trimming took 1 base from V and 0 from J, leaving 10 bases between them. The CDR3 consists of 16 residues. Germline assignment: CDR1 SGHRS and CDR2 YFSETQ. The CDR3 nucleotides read TGCGCCAGCAGCTTGACCAGCGGTCCGAACACCGGGGAGCTGTTTTTT. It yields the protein CASSLTSGPNTGELFF.

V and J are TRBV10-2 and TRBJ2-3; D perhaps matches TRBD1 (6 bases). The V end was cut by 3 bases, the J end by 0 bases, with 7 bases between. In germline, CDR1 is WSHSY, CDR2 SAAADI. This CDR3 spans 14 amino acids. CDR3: CASSEGGSTDTQYF. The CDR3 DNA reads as TGCGCCAGCAGTGAAGGGGGTAGCACAGATACGCAGTATTTT.

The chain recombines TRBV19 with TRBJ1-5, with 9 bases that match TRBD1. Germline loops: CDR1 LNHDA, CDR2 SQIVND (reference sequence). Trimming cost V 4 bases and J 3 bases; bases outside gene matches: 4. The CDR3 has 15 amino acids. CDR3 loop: CASSNGQGNNQPQHF. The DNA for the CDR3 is TGTGCCAGTAGTAACGGACAGGGGAACAATCAGCCCCAGCATTTT.

The CDR3 is CASSYILNTIYF. The CDR3 nucleotides are TGTGCCAGCAGTTATATACTAAACACCATATATTTT. V gene TRBV6-5 combines with J gene TRBJ1-3; D ambiguous. Trimming stripped 3 bases from V and 6 bases from J, with 6 bases between. CDR1 is MNHEY and CDR2 is SVGAGI in the germline V gene. This CDR3 is 12 amino acids long.

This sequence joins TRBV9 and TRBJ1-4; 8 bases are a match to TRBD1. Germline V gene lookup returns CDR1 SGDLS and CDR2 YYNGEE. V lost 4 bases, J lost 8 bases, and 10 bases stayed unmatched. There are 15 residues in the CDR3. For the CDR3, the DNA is TGTGCCAGCAGCACGCGACAGGGGTTTATGGAAAAACTGTTTTTT. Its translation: CASSTRQGFMEKLFF.

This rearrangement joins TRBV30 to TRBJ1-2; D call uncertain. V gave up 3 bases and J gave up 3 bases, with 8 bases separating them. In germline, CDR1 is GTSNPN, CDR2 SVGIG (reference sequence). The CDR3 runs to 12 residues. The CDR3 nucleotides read TGTGCCTGGAGCACAGAGTACTATGGCTACACCTTC. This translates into CAWSTEYYGYTF.

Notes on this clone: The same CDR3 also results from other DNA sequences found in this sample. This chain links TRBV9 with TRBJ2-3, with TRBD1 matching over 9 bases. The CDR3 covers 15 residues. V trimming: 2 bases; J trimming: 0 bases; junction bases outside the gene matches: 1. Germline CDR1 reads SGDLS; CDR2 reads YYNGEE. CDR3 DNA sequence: TGTGCCAGCAGCGTGGGACAGGGAAGCACAGATACGCAGTATTTT. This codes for CASSVGQGSTDTQYF.

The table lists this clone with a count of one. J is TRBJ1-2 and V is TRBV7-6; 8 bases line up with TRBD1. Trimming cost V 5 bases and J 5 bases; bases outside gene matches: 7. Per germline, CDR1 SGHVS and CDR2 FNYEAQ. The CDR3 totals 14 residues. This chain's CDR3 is CASSPRTGFYGYTF. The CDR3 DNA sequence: TGTGCCAGCAGCCCCCGGACAGGGTTTTATGGCTACACCTTC. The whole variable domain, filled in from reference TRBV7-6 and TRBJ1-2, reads GAGVSQSPRYKVTKRGQDVALRCDPISGHVSLYWYRQALGQGPEFLTYFNYEAQQDKSGLPNDRFSAERPEGSISTLTIQRTEQRDSAMYRCASSPRTGFYGYTFGSGTRLTVV.

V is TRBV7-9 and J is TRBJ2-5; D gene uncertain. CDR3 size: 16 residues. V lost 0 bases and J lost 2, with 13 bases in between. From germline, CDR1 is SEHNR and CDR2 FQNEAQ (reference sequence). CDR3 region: CASSLALFDTQETQYF. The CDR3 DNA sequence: TGTGCCAGCAGCTTAGCGTTATTTGACACTCAAGAGACCCAGTACTTC.

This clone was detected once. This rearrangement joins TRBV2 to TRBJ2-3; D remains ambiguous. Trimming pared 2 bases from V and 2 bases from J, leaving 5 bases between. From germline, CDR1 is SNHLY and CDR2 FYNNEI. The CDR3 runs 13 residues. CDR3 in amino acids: CASSESVTDTQYF. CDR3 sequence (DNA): TGTGCCAGCAGTGAATCCGTCACAGATACGCAGTATTTT.

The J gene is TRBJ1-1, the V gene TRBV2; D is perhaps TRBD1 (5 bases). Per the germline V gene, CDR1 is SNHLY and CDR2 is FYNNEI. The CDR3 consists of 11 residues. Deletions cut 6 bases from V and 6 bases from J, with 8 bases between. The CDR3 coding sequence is TGTGCCAGCAGACAGGCCCCTGAAGCTTTCTTT. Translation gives CASRQAPEAFF. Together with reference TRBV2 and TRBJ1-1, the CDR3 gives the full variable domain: EPEVTQTPSHQVTQMGQEVILRCVPISNHLYFYWYRQILGQKVEFLVSFYNNEISEKSEIFDDQFSVERPDGSNFTLKIRSTKLEDSAMYFCASRQAPEAFFGQGTRLTVV.

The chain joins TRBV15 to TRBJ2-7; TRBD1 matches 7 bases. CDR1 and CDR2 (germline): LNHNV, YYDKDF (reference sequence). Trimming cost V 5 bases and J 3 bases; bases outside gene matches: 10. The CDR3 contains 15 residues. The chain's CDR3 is CATSGRSTGNYEQYF. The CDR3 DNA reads TGTGCCACCAGCGGACGTTCGACAGGGAACTACGAGCAGTACTTC.

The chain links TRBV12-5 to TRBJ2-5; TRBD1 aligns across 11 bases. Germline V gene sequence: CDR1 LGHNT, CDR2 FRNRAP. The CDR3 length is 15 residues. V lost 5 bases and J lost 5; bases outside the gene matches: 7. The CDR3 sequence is CASGPGQGARETQYF. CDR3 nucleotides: TGTGCTAGTGGTCCTGGACAGGGGGCTCGGGAGACCCAGTACTTC.